This T cell receptor (beta chain) was identified in a study of T cells in Graves' hyperthyroidism and ophthalmopathy. Looking at the study overall: Blood from the periphery was taken at initial diagnosis, before any treatment.

RNA transcripts yielded amplified TCR beta CDR3 regions. TCR CDR3 underwent first-round RT-PCR with the HTBI primer set. TCRdb fed the multiplex PCR reads into MiXCR, producing one record per CDR3 protein. The profile shows approximately 370,000 distinct CDR3 sequences, 14% to 15% of them singletons. The sample holds many counts of this clonotype. This CDR3 contains 14 residues. V was pared by 6 bases and J by 4 bases, with 3 bases of the junction left unmatched. CDR1 is SGHAT, CDR2 FQNNGV, per germline. V gene TRBV11-2 combines with J gene TRBJ2-2, with TRBD2 identical over 9 bases. The TCR was taken from a woman in her twenties or thirties with Graves' hyperthyroidism. Sequencing was carried out using blood. The CDR3 spells CASSPSGITGELFF. The CDR3, as DNA: TGTGCCAGCAGTCCTAGCGGGATCACCGGGGAGCTGTTTTTT.